Listed below are T cell receptor beta chains from one sample, sequenced in a study of metastatic and nonmetastatic thyroid tumors. TCRdb re-clonotyped the PCR reads through MiXCR. This sample has almost 9,500 clones; around 28% occur once, and the top ten carry around 20%. The sample was tumor tissue. Every receptor here comes from a female donor with papillary thyroid cancer or a benign thyroid nodule (not recorded which). Some clones in this sample may be carry-over from other donors' samples. Both conserved end residues are trimmed from each CDR3. Each record gives: CDR3 length, J gene, V gene, CDR3 protein.

15 | TRBJ1-4 | TRBV4-2 | ASSPVSQGGENEKLF
13 | TRBJ2-7 | TRBV13 | ASSFTGPGVHEQY
11 | TRBJ1-1 | TRBV7-2 | ASSLAGVTEAF
13 | TRBJ2-2 | TRBV7-9 | ASSPYLVSTGELF
13 | TRBJ2-7 | TRBV5-1 | ASSPGGGPGYEQY
13 | TRBJ2-7 | TRBV11-2 | ASSPDSTVKYEQY
14 | TRBJ2-1 | TRBV7-6 | ASSLRASVTHNEQF
13 | TRBJ2-1 | TRBV11-2 | ASSLGLAGGNEQF
12 | TRBJ2-7 | TRBV7-9 | ASSLSGVTYEQY
14 | TRBJ1-1 | TRBV11-1 | ASITWGQGTNTEAF
12 | TRBJ2-7 | TRBV7-9 | ASSLEGGGYEQY
13 | TRBJ1-6 | TRBV19 | ASSPDRGLDSPLH
10 | TRBJ2-2 | TRBV5-1 | ASNYITGELF
12 | TRBJ2-3 | TRBV2 | ASSKMTSSDTQY
14 | TRBJ2-1 | TRBV10-3 | AISPFGAGVYNEQF
14 | TRBJ1-4 | TRBV6-6 | ASSYSIGQGAEKLF
9 | TRBJ2-1 | TRBV3-1 | ASSRAGTKS
13 | TRBJ2-2 | TRBV27 | ASRPGAPQTGDLF
16 | TRBJ2-7 | TRBV11-2 | AISLEVGSGSGSYEQY
12 | TRBJ2-1 | TRBV5-1 | ASSLEDRGNEQF
11 | TRBJ2-2 | TRBV30 | ALAGGPAGELF
14 | TRBJ1-1 | TRBV28 | ARSLVRGAGDTEAF
14 | TRBJ1-5 | TRBV10-2 | ASSDDSQTFNQPQH
12 | TRBJ2-7 | TRBV9 | ASSGTGASYEQY
11 | TRBJ1-1 | TRBV6-1 | ASSEQGFTEAF
13 | TRBJ2-3 | TRBV20-1 | SARDTLRDTDTQY
11 | TRBJ1-2 | TRBV30 | AWNRPPDYGYT
13 | TRBJ2-7 | TRBV19 | ASSIRGGREYEQY
13 | TRBJ2-7 | TRBV5-1 | ASSPTVTGGSEQY
10 | TRBJ1-2 | TRBV20-1 | SASTGVYGYT
16 | TRBJ2-1 | TRBV7-3 | ASSLTAADSTGANEQF
13 | TRBJ1-2 | TRBV28 | ASSLAFGGMDGYT
14 | TRBJ1-2 | TRBV11-2 | ASGEAGGSPNYGYT
13 | TRBJ1-2 | TRBV6-2/TRBV6-3 | ASMNRGQGNYGYT
14 | TRBJ2-1 | TRBV2 | ASMPPAGVVYNEQF
11 | TRBJ1-3 | TRBV20-1 | SATRAEGNTIY
14 | TRBJ1-5 | TRBV4-2 | ASSQDLDSKNQPQH
10 | TRBJ1-2 | TRBV12-3/TRBV12-4 | ATLRGATGYT
14 | TRBJ2-1 | TRBV11-2 | ASSPVGLAGVREQF
14 | TRBJ2-5 | TRBV12-3/TRBV12-4 | ASSSWESSGRATQY
13 | TRBJ1-4 | TRBV5-6 | ASSLRGRGSEKLF
13 | TRBJ1-5 | TRBV28 | ASSLLTGIGQPQH